The clone carrying this T cell receptor (beta chain) was observed a single time. The target antigen is unknown. Germline loops: CDR1 DFQATT, CDR2 SNEGSKA (reference sequence). This CDR3 has 11 amino acids. Between the trimmed V and J ends, which lost 6 bases and 5 bases, there was a span of 10 bases. The data were obtained in a study of T cell responses to AZD1222 COVID-19 vaccine. Overall study results and limits: Just five or six AZD1222 recipients tested seropositive at baseline. Among the donors, most were white British and more were female, and clonal diversity was possibly underestimated.

Using immunoSEQ multiplex PCR, the repertoire was profiled, and TCRdb retains in-frame clones only, with some absent. This sample has more than 150,000 clones, with 85% to 95% found just once. Sequencing was performed on peripheral blood, taken on day 0 of AZD1222 vaccination. The V gene is TRBV20-1, the J gene TRBJ1-1; D possibly corresponds to TRBD1 (5 bases). The TCR originated in an adult in good health. CDR3 in amino acids: CSAGVSTEAFF. In nucleotides, the CDR3 is TGCAGTGCAGGGGTGTCTACTGAAGCTTTCTTT.